The source of this TCR beta chain is a study of blood T cells in healthy people across ages. Study results and limitations: Without sorted subsets, naive and antigen-experienced compartments could not be conclusively compared.

This clonotype was observed at least ten times. The antigen remains unidentified. The V end lost 4 bases, the J end lost 0 bases, and 7 bases lay between the germline ends. The CDR3 runs to 13 residues. CDR1 SQVTM and CDR2 ANQGSEA come from the germline V gene. A second roughly 6 to 11 cycle PCR used barcoded and J-beta primers. TCRdb independently ran MiXCR on the 5' RACE reads; one entry per CDR3 protein. The repertoire holds 1.5 million to 2 million distinct CDR3 sequences, with roughly 52% as singletons. The chain employs TRBV29-1 and TRBJ2-1; weak D call: TRBD2 (5 bases). Material: blood. This receptor was obtained from a woman between 40 and 50 years old in good health. The chain's CDR3 is CSVVGSSYNEQFF. CDR3 coding DNA: TGCAGCGTTGTGGGGAGCTCCTACAATGAGCAGTTCTTC.